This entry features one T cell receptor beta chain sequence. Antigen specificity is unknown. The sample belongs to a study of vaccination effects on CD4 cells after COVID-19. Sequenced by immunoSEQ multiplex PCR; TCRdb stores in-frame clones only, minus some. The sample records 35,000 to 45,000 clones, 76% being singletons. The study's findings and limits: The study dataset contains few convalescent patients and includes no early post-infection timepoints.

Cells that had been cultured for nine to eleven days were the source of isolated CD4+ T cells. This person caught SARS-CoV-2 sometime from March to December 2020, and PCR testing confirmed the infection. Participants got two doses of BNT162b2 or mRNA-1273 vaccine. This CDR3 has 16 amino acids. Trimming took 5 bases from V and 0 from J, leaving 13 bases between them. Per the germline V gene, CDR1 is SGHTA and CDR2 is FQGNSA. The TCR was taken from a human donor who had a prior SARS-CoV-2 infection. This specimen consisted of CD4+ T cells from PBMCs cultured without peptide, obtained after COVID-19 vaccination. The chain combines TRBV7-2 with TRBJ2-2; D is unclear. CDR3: CASSPTAPANTGELFF. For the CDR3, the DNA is TGTGCCAGCAGCCCTACAGCTCCGGCGAACACCGGGGAGCTGTTTTTT.